This TCR beta chain is from a study of blood T cell repertoires in COVID-19. Study context: The samples span acute and convalescent COVID-19 from the United States, Italy and Spain.

Repertoires were generated with immunoSEQ multiplex PCR, while TCRdb's copy carries only in-frame clones and drops some. The table has fewer than 200,000 clones, roughly 80% seen once. Grouping used clinical history reported by participants in a survey and questionnaire. The sequenced sample consisted of PBMCs or T cells enriched from blood (not recorded which). The sequence came from a man in his forties or fifties who had recovered from COVID-19.

CDR3 nucleotides: TGTGCCAGCAGCTTACCAGTTTCAGATACGCAGTATTTT. This gives the protein CASSLPVSDTQYF. J is TRBJ2-3 and V is TRBV7-3; D gene uncertain. In germline, CDR1 is SGHTA, CDR2 FQGTGA. V lost 2 bases, J lost 4 bases, and 7 bases lay in between. CDR3 length equals 13 residues.